Shown below are 3 T cell receptor beta chains from a single sample sequenced in a study of PD-1 blockade in classical Hodgkin lymphoma. Every patient relapsed after autologous stem cell transplantation, and brentuximab vedotin exposure varied. TCRdb's copy holds only in-frame clones and misses some; the assay was immunoSEQ multiplex PCR. This sample carries nearly 55,000 clones, 81% of them seen once, and the ten largest clones take 15% to 20%. The sequencing used peripheral blood mononuclear cells (PBMCs), collected at baseline. The receptors stem from a human donor with classical Hodgkin lymphoma.

The gene calls are TRBV5-1 and TRBJ2-1; 7 bases align to TRBD1. From germline, CDR1 is SGHRS and CDR2 YFSETQ. The V and J ends lost 3 bases and 8 bases, in that order; junction bases with no gene match: 11. CDR3 length: 15 amino acids. The DNA of the CDR3 is TGCGCCAGCAGCTCTGGGACAGATCCCGAGGATGAGCAGTTCTTC. Protein sequence: CASSSGTDPEDEQFF.

V gene TRBV6-5 combines with J gene TRBJ2-7, with D possibly TRBD2 on 5 matching bases. Germline V lookup: CDR1 MNHEY, CDR2 SVGAGI. The CDR3 contains 15 residues. Trimming took off 0 bases at V and 2 bases at J, with 11 bases between the two ends. CDR3: CASSYSLDGAYEQYV. The CDR3 DNA sequence: TGTGCCAGCAGTTACTCGTTAGACGGGGCCTACGAGCAGTACGTC.

The J gene is TRBJ2-7, the V gene TRBV4-3; TRBD2 agrees at 15 bases. The CDR3 contains 20 residues. The V gene's germline CDR1 is LGHNA and CDR2 YSLEER. The J segment lost 2 bases and the V segment lost 0 bases, leaving 11 bases of the junction unmatched. The CDR3 DNA sequence: TGCGCCAGCAGCCAAGACCCGGGACTAGCGGGAGGAGGAGCTCCCTACGAGCAGTACTTC. Its translation is CASSQDPGLAGGGAPYEQYF.